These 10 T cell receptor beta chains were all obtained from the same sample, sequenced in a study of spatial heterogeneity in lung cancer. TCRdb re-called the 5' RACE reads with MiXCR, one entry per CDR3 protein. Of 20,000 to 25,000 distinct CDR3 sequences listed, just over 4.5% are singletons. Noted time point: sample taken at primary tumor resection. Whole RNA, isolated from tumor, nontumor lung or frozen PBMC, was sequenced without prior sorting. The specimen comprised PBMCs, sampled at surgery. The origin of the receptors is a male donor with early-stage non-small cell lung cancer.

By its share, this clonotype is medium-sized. The CDR3 DNA reads TGTGCCAGCAGCCAACACCGTGCTGCTTTCTTT. Translating it yields CASSQHRAAFF. The genes are TRBV7-9 and TRBJ1-1; D remains unclear. Germline CDR1 reads SEHNR; CDR2 reads FQNEAQ (reference sequence). V was cut by 5 bases and J by 11 bases, with 12 bases left in between. The CDR3 sequence is 11 residues long.

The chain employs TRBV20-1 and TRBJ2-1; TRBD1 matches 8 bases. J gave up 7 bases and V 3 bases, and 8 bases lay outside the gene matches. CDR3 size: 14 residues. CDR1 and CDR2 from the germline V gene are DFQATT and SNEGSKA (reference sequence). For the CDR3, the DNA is TGCAGTGCTAGGAGGGAGAACAGGGGGAATGAGCAGTTCTTC. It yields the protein CSARRENRGNEQFF.

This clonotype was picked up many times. The CDR3 spells CASSLIQGNTEAFF. CDR3 nucleotide sequence: TGTGCCAGCAGCCTGATACAGGGGAACACTGAAGCTTTCTTT. The chain has TRBV7-6 and TRBJ1-1, with D possibly being TRBD1 (6 bases). The V gene's germline CDR1 is SGHVS and CDR2 FNYEAQ. This CDR3 has 14 amino acids. V lost 5 bases to trimming and J lost 1 base, with 11 bases between them.

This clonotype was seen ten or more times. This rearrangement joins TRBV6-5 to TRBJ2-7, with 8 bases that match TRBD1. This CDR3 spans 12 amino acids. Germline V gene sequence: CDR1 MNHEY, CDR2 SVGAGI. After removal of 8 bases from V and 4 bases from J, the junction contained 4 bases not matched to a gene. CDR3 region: CASADREYEQYF. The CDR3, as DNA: TGTGCCAGCGCGGACAGGGAGTACGAGCAGTACTTC.

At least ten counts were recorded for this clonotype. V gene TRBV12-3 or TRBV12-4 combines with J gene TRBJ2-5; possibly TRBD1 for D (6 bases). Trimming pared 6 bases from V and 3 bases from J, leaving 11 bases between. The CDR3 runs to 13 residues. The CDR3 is CASSSTGKETQYF. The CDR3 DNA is TGTGCCAGCAGCTCGACAGGAAAAGAGACCCAGTACTTC.

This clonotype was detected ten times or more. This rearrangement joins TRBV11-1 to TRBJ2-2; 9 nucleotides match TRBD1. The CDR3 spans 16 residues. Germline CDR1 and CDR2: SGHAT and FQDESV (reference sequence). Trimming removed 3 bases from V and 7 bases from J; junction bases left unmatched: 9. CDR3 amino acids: CASSFLQGAHNGELFF. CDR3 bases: TGTGCCAGCAGCTTTTTACAGGGGGCGCATAACGGGGAGCTGTTTTTT.

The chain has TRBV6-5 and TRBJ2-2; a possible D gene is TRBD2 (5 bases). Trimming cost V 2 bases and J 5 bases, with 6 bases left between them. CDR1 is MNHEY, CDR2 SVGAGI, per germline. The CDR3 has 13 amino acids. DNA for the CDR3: TGTGCCAGCAGTTACCCGGGAACCGGGGAGCTGTTTTTT. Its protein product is CASSYPGTGELFF.

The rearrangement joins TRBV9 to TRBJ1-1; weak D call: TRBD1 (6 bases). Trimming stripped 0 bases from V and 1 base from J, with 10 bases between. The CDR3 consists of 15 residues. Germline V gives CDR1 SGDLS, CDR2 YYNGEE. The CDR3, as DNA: TGTGCCAGCAGCGTAGGGGGGACACGGAACACTGAAGCTTTCTTT. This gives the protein CASSVGGTRNTEAFF.

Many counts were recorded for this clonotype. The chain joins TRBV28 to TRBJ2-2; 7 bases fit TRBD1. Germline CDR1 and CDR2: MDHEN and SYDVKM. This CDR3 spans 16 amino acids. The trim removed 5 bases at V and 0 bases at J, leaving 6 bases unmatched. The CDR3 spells CASSIGQDANTGELFF. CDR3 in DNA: TGTGCCAGCAGTATCGGACAGGACGCGAACACCGGGGAGCTGTTTTTT.

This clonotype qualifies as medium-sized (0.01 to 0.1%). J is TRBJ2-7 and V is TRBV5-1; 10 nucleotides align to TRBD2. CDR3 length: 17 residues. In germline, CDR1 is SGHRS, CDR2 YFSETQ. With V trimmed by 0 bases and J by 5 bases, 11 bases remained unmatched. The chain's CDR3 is CASSLAIAGGPADEQYF. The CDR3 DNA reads TGCGCCAGCAGCTTGGCGATAGCGGGAGGCCCGGCCGACGAGCAGTACTTC.